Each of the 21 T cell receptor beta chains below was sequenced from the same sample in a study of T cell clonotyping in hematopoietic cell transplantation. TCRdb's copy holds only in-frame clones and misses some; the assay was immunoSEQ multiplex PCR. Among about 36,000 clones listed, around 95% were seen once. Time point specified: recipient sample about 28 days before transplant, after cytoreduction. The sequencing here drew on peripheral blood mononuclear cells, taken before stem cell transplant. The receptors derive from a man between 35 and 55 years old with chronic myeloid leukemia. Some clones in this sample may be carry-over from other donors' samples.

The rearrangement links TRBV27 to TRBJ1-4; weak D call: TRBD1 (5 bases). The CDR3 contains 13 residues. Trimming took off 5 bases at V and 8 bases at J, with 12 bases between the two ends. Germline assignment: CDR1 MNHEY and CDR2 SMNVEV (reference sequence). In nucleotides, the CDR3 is TGTGCCAGCAGTCTCAGGGAAGGGGAAAAACTGTTTTTT. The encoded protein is CASSLREGEKLFF.

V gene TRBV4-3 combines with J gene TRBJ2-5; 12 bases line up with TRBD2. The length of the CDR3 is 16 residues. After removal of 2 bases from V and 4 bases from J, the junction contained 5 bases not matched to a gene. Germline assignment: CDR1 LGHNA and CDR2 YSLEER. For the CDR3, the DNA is TGCGCCAGCAGCCAATCTAGCGGGGGGGCCGGAGAGACCCAGTACTTC. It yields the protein CASSQSSGGAGETQYF.

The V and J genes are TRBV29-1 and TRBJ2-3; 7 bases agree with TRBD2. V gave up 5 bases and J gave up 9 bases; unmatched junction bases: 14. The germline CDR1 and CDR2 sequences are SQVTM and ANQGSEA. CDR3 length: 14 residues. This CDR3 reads CSVRTAGVKVTQYF. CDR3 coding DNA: TGCAGCGTTCGAACCGCGGGGGTAAAGGTAACGCAGTATTTT.

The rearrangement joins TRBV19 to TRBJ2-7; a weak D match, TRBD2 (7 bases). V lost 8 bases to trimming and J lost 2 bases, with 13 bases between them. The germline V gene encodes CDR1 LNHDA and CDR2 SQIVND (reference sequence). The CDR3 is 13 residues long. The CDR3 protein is CASSGGGTYEQYF. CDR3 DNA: TGTGCCAGTTCGGGGGGCGGTACCTACGAGCAGTACTTC. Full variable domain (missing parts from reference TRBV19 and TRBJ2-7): DGGITQSPKYLFRKEGQNVTLSCEQNLNHDAMYWYRQDPGQGLRLIYYSQIVNDFQKGDIAEGYSVSREKKESFPLTVTSAQKNPTAFYLCASSGGGTYEQYFGPGTRLTVT.

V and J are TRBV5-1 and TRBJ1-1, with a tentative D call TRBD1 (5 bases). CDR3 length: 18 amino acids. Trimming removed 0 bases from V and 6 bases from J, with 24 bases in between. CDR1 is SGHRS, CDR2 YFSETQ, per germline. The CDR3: CASSLVPSAGAGRAEAFF. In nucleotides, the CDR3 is TGCGCCAGCAGCTTGGTACCCTCCGCCGGGGCGGGGAGGGCTGAAGCTTTCTTT.

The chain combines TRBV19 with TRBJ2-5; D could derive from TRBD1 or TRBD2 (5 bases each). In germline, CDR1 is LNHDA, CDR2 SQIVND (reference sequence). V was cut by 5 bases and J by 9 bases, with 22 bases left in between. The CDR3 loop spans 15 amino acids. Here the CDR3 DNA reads TGTGCCAGTAGTTGGTTTTACGACGGGAAAGGGGCCCAGTACTTC. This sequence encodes CASSWFYDGKGAQYF.

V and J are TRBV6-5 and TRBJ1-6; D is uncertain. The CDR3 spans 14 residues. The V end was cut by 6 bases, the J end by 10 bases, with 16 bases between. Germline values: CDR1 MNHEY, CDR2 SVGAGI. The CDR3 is CASRLLDPGSPLHF. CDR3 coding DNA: TGTGCCAGCAGACTTCTAGACCCGGGGTCACCCCTCCACTTT.

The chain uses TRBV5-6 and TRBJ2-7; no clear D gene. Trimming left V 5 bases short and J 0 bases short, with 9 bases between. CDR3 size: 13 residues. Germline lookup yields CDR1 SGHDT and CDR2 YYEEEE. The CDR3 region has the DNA TGTGCCAGCAGTCCCGGGTTCTCCTACGAGCAGTACTTC. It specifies CASSPGFSYEQYF.

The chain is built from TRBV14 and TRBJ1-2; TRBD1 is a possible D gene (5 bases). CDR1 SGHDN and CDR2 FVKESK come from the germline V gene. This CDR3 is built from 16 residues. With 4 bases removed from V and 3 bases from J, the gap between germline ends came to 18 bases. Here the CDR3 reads CASSPLWGVSDYGYTF. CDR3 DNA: TGTGCCAGCAGCCCACTCTGGGGGGTATCGGACTATGGCTACACCTTC. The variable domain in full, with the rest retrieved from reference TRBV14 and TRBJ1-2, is EAGVTQFPSHSVIEKGQTVTLRCDPISGHDNLYWYRRVMGKEIKFLLHFVKESKQDESGMPNNRFLAERTGGTYSTLKVQPAELEDSGVYFCASSPLWGVSDYGYTFGSGTRLTVV.

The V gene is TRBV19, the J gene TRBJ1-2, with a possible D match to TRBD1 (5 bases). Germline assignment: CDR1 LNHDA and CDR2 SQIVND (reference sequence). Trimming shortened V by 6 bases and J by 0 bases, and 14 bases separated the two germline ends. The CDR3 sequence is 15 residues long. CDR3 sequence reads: CASSIGGLPNYGYTF. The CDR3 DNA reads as TGTGCCAGTAGCATCGGGGGACTCCCTAACTATGGCTACACCTTC.

The CDR3 DNA reads TGCGCCAGCGGTGGGCGGGGGGGCGTAGATACGCAGTATTTT. Translating it yields CASGGRGGVDTQYF. The chain recombines TRBV4-3 with TRBJ2-3; 9 bases line up with TRBD2. The CDR3 is made up of 14 amino acids. The germline CDR1 and CDR2 sequences are LGHNA and YSLEER. V shed 8 bases, J shed 5 bases, and the junction held 8 bases outside the gene matches.

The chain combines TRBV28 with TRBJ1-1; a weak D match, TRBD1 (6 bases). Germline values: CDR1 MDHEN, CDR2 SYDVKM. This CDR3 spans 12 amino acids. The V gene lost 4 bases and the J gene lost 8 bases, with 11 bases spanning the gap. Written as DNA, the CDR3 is TGTGCCAGCAGTTGGGGGGGGGCAGAAGCTTTCTTT. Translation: CASSWGGAEAFF.

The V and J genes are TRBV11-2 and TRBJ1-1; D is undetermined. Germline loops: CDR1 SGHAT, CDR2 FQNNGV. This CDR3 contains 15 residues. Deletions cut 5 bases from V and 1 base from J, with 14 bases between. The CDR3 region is CASSPVGGANTEAFF. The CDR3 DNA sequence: TGTGCCAGCAGCCCGGTCGGTGGAGCGAACACTGAAGCTTTCTTT.

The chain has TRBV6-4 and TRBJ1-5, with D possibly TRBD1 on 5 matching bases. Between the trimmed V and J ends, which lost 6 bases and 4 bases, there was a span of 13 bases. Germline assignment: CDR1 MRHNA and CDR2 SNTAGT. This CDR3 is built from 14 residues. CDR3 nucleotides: TGTGCCAGCAGCCTCAGGGAGGGGAATCAGCCCCAGCATTTT. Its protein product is CASSLREGNQPQHF.

The CDR3 sequence is CASSQERWEKLFF. The CDR3 DNA sequence: TGCGCCAGCAGCCAAGAAAGGTGGGAAAAACTGTTTTTT. The V call is TRBV4-1, the J call TRBJ1-4; D uncertain. Trimming removed 0 bases at V and 8 bases at J, with 7 bases between. This CDR3 has 13 residues. Germline V CDR1 and CDR2: MGHRA, YSYEKL.

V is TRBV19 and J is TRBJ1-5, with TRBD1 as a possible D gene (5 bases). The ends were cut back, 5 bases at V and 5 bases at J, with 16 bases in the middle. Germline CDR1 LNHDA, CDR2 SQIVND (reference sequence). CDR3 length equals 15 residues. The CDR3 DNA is TGTGCCAGTAGTGACCCCAGGGCAAGGCATCAGCCCCAGCATTTT. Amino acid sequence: CASSDPRARHQPQHF.

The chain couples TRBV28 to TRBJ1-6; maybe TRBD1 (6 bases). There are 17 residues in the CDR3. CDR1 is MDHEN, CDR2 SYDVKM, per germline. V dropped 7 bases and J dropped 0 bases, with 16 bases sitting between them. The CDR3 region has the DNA TGTGCCAGCACCCGGACAGCCAGGGGCTCCTATAATTCACCCCTCCACTTT. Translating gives CASTRTARGSYNSPLHF.

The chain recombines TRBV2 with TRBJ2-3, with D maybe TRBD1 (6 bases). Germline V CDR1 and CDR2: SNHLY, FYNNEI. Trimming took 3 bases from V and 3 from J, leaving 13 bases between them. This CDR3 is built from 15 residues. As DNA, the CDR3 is TGTGCCAGCAGTGAGTTAGGACAGCGAACAGATACGCAGTATTTT. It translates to CASSELGQRTDTQYF.

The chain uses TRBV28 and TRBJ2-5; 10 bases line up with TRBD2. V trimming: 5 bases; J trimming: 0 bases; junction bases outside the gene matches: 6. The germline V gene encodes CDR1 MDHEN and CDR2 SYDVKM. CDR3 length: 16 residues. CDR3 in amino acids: CASSHASGGYQETQYF. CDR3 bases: TGTGCCAGCAGTCATGCTAGCGGGGGCTACCAAGAGACCCAGTACTTC.

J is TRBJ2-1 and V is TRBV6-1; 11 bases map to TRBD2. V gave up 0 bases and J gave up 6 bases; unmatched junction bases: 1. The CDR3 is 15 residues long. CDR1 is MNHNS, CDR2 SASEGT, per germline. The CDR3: CASSEASGGANEQFF. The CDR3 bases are TGTGCCAGCAGTGAAGCTAGCGGGGGGGCCAATGAGCAGTTCTTC.

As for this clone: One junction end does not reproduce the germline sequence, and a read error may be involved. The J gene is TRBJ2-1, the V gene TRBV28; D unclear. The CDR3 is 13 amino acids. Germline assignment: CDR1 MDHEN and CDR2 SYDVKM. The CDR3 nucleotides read TGTGCCAGCAGTCAAGGCGCCTATAATGAGCAGTTCTTC. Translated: CASSQGAYNEQFF.